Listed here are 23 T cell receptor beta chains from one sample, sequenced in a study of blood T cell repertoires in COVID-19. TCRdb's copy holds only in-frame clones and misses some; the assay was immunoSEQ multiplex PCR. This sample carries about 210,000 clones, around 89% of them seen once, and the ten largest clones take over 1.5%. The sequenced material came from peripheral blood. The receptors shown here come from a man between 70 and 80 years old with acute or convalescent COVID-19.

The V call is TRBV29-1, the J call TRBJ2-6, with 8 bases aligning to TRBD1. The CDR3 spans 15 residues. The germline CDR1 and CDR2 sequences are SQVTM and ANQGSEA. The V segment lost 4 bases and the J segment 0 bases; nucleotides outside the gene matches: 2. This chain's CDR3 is CSVGTGYSGANVLTF. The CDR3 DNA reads TGCAGCGTTGGGACAGGGTACTCTGGGGCCAACGTCCTGACTTTC.

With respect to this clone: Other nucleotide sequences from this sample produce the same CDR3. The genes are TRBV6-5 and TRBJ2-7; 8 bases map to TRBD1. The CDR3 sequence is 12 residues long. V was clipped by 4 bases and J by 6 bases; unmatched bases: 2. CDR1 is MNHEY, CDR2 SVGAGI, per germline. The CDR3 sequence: CASSWGTGEQYF. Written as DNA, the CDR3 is TGTGCCAGCAGTTGGGGGACAGGCGAGCAGTACTTC.

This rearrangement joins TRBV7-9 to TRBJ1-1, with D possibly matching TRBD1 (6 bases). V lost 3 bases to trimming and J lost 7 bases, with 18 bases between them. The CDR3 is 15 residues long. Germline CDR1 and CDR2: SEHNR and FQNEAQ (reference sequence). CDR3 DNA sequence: TGTGCCAGCAGCTTTTGGACAGCGGAACCCAATGAAGCTTTCTTT. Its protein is CASSFWTAEPNEAFF. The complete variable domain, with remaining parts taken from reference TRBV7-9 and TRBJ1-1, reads DTGVSQNPRHKITKRGQNVTFRCDPISEHNRLYWYRQTLGQGPEFLTYFQNEAQLEKSRLLSDRFSAERPKGSFSTLEIQRTEQGDSAMYLCASSFWTAEPNEAFFGQGTRLTVV.

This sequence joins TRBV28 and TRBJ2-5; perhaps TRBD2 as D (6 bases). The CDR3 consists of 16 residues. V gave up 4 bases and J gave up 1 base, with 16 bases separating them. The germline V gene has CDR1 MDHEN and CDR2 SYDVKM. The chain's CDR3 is CASSWAGNRAQETQYF. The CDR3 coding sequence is TGTGCCAGCAGTTGGGCGGGGAATAGGGCCCAAGAGACCCAGTACTTC.

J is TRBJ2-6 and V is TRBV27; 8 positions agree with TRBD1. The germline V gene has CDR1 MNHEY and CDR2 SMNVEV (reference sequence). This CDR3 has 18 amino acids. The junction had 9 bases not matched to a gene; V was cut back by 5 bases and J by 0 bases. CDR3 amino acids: CASSPWDRRNSGANVLTF. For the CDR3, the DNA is TGTGCCAGCAGTCCTTGGGACAGGCGAAACTCTGGGGCCAACGTCCTGACTTTC.

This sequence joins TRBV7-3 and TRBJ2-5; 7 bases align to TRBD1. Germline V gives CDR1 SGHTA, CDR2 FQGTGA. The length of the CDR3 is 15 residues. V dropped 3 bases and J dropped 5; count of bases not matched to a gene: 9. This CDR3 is CASSLPGGVEETQYF. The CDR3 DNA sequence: TGTGCCAGCAGCTTGCCAGGGGGTGTTGAGGAGACCCAGTACTTC.

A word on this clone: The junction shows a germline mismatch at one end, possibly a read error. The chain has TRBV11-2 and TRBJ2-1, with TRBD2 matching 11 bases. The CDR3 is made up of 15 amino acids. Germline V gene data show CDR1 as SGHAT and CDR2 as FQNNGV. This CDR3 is CASRLAGGPGNEQFF. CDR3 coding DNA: TGTGCCAGCAGATTAGCGGGAGGGCCGGGGAATGAGCAGTTCTTC.

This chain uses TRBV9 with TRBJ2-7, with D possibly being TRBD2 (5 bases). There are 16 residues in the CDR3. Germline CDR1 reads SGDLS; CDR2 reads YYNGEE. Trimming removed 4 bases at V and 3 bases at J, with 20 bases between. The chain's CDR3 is CASSSPDGNQGYEQYF. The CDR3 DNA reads TGTGCCAGCAGCTCCCCGGACGGGAACCAAGGCTACGAGCAGTACTTC.

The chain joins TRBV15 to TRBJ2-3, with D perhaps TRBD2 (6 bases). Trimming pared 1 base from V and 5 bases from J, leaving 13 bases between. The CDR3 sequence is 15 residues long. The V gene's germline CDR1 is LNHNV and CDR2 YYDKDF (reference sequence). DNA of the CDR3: TGTGCCACCAGCAGAGGGGGACTCGGGAAAGATACGCAGTATTTT. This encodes CATSRGGLGKDTQYF.

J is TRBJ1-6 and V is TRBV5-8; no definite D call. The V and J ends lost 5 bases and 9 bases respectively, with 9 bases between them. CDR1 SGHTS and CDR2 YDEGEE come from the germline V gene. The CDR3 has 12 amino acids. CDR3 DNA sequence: TGTGCCAGCAGTTTACGGGTTTCACCCCTCCACTTT. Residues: CASSLRVSPLHF.

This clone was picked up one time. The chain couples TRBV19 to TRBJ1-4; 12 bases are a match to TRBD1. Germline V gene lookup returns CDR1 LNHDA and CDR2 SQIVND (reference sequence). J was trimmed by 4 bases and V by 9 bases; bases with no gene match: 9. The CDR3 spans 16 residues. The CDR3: CASPGTGGFGNEKLFF. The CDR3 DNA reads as TGTGCCAGCCCCGGGACAGGGGGCTTTGGTAATGAAAAACTGTTTTTT.

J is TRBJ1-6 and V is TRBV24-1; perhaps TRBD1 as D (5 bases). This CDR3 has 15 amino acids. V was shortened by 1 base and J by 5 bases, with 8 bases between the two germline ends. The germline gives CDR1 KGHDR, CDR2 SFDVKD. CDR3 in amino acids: CATSDFPGNNSPLHF. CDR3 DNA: TGTGCCACCAGTGATTTCCCAGGGAATAATTCACCCCTCCACTTT.

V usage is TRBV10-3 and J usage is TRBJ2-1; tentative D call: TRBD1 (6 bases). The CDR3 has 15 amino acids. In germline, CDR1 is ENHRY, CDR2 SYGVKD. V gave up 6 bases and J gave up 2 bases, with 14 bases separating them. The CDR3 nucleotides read TGTGCCATCAGGACCCCGGGACAAGCCTACAATGAGCAGTTCTTC. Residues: CAIRTPGQAYNEQFF.

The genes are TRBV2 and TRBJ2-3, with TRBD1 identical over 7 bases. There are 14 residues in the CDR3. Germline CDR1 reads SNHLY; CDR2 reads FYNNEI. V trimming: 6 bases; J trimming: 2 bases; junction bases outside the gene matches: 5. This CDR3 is CASRDRTATDTQYF. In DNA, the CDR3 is TGTGCCAGCAGGGACAGGACCGCCACAGATACGCAGTATTTT.

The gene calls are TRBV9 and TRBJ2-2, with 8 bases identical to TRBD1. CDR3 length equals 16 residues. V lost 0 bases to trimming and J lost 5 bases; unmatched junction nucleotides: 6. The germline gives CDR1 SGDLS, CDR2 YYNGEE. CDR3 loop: CASSVGQGWKTGELFF. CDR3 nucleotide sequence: TGTGCCAGCAGCGTAGGACAGGGGTGGAAAACCGGGGAGCTGTTTTTT.

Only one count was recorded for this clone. The CDR3 region is CASPDRHTGELFF. In DNA, the CDR3 is TGTGCCAGCCCGGACAGGCACACCGGGGAGCTGTTTTTT. The J gene is TRBJ2-2, the V gene TRBV12-3 or TRBV12-4; 7 nucleotides agree with TRBD1. V gave up 8 bases and J gave up 3 bases; unmatched junction bases: 3. This CDR3 is built from 13 residues.

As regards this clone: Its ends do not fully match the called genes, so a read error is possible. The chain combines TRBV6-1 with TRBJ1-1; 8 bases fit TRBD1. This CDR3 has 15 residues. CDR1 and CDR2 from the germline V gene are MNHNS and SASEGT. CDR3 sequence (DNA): TGTGCCAGCAGGGAAGACAGGGGAAAGGTCACTGAAGCTTTCTTT. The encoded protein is CASREDRGKVTEAFF.

The CDR3 spells CASSLTGANTGELFF. The CDR3 DNA follows: TGTGCCAGCAGCTTAACGGGAGCGAACACCGGGGAGCTGTTTTTT. The chain employs TRBV7-3 and TRBJ2-2; tentatively, D is TRBD2 (5 bases). Germline values: CDR1 SGHTA, CDR2 FQGTGA. The CDR3 covers 15 residues. The V gene lost 0 bases and the J gene lost 0 bases, with 5 bases spanning the gap.

The DNA of the CDR3 is TGTGCCAGCAGCCGATCCGGGACTAGCGGGAGGGCCGGCGGGGAGCTGTTTTTT. This gives the protein CASSRSGTSGRAGGELFF. The J gene is TRBJ2-2, the V gene TRBV3-1 (or the pseudogene TRBV3-2); 16 bases agree with TRBD2. Trimming took 4 bases from V and 7 from J; bases not matched to a gene: 9. The CDR3 loop spans 18 amino acids. CDR1 is LGHDT, CDR2 YNNKEL, per germline (reference sequence).

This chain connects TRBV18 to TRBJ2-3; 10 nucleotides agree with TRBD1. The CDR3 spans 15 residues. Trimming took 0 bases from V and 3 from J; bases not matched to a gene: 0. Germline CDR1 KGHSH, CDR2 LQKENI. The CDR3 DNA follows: TGTGCCAGCTCACCACCGGGACAGGGGACAGATACGCAGTATTTT. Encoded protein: CASSPPGQGTDTQYF.

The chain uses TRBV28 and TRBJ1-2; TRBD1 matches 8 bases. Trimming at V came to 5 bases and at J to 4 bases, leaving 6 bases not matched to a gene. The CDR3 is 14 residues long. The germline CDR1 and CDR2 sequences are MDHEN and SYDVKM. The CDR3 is CASSPGGDGYGYTF. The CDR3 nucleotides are TGTGCCAGCAGTCCAGGGGGCGATGGCTATGGCTACACCTTC.

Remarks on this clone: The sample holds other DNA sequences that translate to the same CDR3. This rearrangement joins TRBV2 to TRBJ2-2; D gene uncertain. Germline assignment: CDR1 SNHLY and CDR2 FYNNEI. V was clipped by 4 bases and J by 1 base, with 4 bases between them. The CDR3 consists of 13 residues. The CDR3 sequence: CASSGLNTGELFF. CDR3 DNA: TGTGCCAGCAGTGGGCTGAACACCGGGGAGCTGTTTTTT.

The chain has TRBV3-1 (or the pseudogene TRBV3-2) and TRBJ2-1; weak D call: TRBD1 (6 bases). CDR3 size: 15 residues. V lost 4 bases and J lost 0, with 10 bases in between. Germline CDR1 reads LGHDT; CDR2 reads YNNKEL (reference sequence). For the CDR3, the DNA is TGTGCCAGCAGCCGCCGACAGGACTCCTACAATGAGCAGTTCTTC. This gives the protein CASSRRQDSYNEQFF.